Reported below is one T cell receptor beta chain. Its antigen is currently unknown. The source of the sample is a study of response to subunit inactivated influenza vaccine. Study-wide results and caveats: New T cells are recruited in small numbers by each seasonal influenza vaccination, according to the authors' suggestion.

TCRdb used MiXCR to reprocess the RT-PCR reads, holding one entry per CDR3 protein. The profile shows 650,000 to 800,000 distinct CDR3 sequences, about a fifth of them singletons. Germline V gene lookup returns CDR1 DFQATT and CDR2 SNEGSKA (reference sequence). This CDR3 is built from 16 residues. Trimming removed 4 bases from V and 4 bases from J; junction bases left unmatched: 9. The J gene is TRBJ2-3, the V gene TRBV20-1; 12 bases are shared with TRBD2. The TCR was taken from a man aged 50-60 years who received an inactivated influenza vaccine. Sequenced material: PBMCs from blood, taken more than 4 days after vaccination. The CDR3 protein is CSATLAGGPAADTQYF. In nucleotides, the CDR3 is TGCAGTGCTACACTAGCGGGAGGTCCAGCCGCAGATACGCAGTATTTT.